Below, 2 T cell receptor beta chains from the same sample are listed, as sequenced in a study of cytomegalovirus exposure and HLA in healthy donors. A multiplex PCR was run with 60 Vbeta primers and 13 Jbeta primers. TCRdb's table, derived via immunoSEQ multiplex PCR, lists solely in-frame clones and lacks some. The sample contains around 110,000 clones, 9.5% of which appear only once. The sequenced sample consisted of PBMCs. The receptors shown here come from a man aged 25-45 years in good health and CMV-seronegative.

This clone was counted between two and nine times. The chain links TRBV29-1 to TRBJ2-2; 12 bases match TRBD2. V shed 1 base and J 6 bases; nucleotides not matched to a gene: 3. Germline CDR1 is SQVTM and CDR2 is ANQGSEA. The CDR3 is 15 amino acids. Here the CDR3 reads CSVEGLAGAPGELFF. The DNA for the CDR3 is TGCAGCGTTGAAGGACTAGCGGGAGCCCCCGGGGAGCTGTTTTTT.

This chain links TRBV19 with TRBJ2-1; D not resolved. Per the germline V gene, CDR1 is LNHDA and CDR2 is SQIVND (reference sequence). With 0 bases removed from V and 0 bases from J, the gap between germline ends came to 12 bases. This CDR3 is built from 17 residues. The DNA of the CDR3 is TGTGCCAGTAGTATAGAGCCCACCTGGAGCTCCTACAATGAGCAGTTCTTC. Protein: CASSIEPTWSSYNEQFF.